This TCR beta chain was captured in a study of Graves' ophthalmopathy and Graves' hyperthyroidism (dated by TCRdb to about 2018). For the wider study: Peripheral blood samples were taken at the time of initial diagnosis, before any treatment was given. T-cell repertoires of thyroid tissue and blood were compared in over 5 hyperthyroidism patients. The study used TCR beta repertoire signatures to distinguish Graves' ophthalmopathy from Graves' hyperthyroidism and to predict progression to ophthalmopathy. After sampling, hyperthyroidism patients received methimazole starting at 30 mg daily, and ophthalmopathy patients received high-dose intravenous methylprednisolone. An independent validation cohort was composed of roughly 19 hyperthyroidism patients and around 15 patients who later progressed from hyperthyroidism to ophthalmopathy. To explore V-J signatures that distinguish ophthalmopathy from hyperthyroidism, a discovery set of around 100 patients was enrolled, made up of around 40 with ophthalmopathy and around 57 with stable hyperthyroidism. In total, 135 blood samples were TCR-sequenced: some 43 ophthalmopathy, some 75 hyperthyroidism and roughly 17 hyperthyroidism-to-ophthalmopathy patients. The approximately 98 discovery patients were randomly divided into training and test sets at a 7:3 ratio.

TCR beta CDR3 regions were amplified from RNA transcripts for repertoire sequencing. A first-round RT-PCR used HTBI primers with the Qiagen OneStep RT-PCR kit, followed by a second-round multiplex PCR, size selection and purification. Libraries were sequenced on an Illumina HiSeq2000 using paired-end 100 bp reads. The original pipeline was this. Reads were processed with SOAPnuke, discarding reads with adapters, uncalled bases, mean Phred below 15, or no exact constant-primer or identifier match. COPE v1.2.5 was used to merge the high-quality paired reads. Each unique nucleotide sequence was treated as a clonotype, and MiTCR v1.1 was used to align the clonotypes to the IMGT TRB V, D and J references. The analysis was limited to V-J combinations with a frequency above 0.0001, which together covered 99.2% of repertoires. A TCR clonal expansion and chaos score per V-J combination was defined as the ratio of F50 clonal expansion to chaos observed in the TCRdist matrix. Features were reduced by Welch's t-statistics and random forest to over ten V-J combinations, which fed a naive Bayes classifier. The Morisita-Horn index was used to measure how similar the thyroid and blood repertoires were. The raw public data were reprocessed by TCRdb itself: fastp quality trimming at Q25, MiXCR clonotype calling, in-frame beta chains only. When rows share a CDR3 protein, they turn into one entry using the most common DNA and genes. These V and J calls are TCRdb output, not the study's own analysis. Recorded for this sample are about 410,000 distinct CDR3 sequences; about 17% of them occurred a single time. The top ten constitute 1.6% of the sample.

From the germline V gene, CDR1 is SGHRS and CDR2 is YFSETQ. Including the terminal cysteine and phenylalanine, the CDR3 comprises 14 residues. Only CDR3 DNA remains: 42 bases, in frame from the first base. V is clipped by 1 base and J by 3 bases, and the sequence between their germline boundaries is 10 bases long. Concerning this clonotype: The antigen it binds to is not known. Nothing much larger sits one base from this clone, and base qualities are not available.

Ophthalmopathy patients were characterized by moderately to severely active disease, a Clinical Activity Score of at least 3, a NOSPECS grade of at least 4, and a disease duration under 3 months. Patients were excluded if they had other autoimmune diseases, uncontrolled infections, pregnancy or lactation. Clinical symptoms, serum thyroxine, TRAb, thyroid ultrasound and orbital computed tomography formed the basis of the diagnosis. Using Ficoll-Paque density gradient centrifugation, PBMCs were isolated from 10 ml of fresh peripheral blood. Total RNA was extracted using Trizol reagent, and RNA quality was checked on an Agilent 2100 Bioanalyzer. Results and caveats for the whole study, not just this receptor: No statistical method was used to predetermine the sample size, and group allocation was not hidden from the investigators. The 13-signature model separated ophthalmopathy from stable hyperthyroidism with around 90% sensitivity and around 84% specificity in cross-validation, and 80%/75% in the test set. Most expanded thyroid clonotypes with frequency above 0.001 were also detected in blood, suggesting blood repertoires may reflect the thyroid immune response. In validation, the model predicted ophthalmopathy progression with over 60% sensitivity and roughly 72% specificity; some 13 predicted patients were CT-confirmed with GO in a median of approximately 6.5 months.

The source is a woman aged 18-35 years with Graves' ophthalmopathy. Donor details come from another sample of the same person, matched by shared clones. The receptor chain draws on TRBV5-1 and TRBJ1-1; TRBD1 is perhaps the D gene, given 5 matching bases. The sequencing sample was made of peripheral blood. The CDR3 corresponds to CASSLSQGDTEAFF. The DNA sequence reads TGCGCCAGCAGCTTGTCGCAAGGGGACACTGAAGCTTTCTTT.